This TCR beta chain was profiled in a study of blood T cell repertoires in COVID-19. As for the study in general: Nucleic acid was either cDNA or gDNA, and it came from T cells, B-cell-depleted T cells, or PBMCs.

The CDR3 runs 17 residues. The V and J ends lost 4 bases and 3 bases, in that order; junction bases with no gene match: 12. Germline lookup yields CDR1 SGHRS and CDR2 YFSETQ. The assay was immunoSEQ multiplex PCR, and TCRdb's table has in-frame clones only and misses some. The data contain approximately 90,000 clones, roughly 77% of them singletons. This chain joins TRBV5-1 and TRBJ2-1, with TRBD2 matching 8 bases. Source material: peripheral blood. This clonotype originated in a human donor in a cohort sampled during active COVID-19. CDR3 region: CASSLTAAGVGYNEQFF. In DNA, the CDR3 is TGCGCCAGCAGCCTTACCGCAGCGGGAGTGGGCTACAATGAGCAGTTCTTC.